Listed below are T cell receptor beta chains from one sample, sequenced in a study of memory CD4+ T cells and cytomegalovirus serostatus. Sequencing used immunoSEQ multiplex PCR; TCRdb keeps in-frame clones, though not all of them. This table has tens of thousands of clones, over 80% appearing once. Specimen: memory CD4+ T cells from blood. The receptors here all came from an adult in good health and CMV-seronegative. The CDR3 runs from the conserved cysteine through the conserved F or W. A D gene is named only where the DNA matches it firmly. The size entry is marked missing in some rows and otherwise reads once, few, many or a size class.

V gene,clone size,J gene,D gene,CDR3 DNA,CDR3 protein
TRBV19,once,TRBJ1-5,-,TGTGCCAGTAGTGTCCGGGATAGCAATCAGCCCCAGCATTTT,CASSVRDSNQPQHF
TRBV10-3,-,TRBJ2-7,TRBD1,TGTGCCACCAGGGGGCAGGAGGCCTACGAGCAGTACTTC,CATRGQEAYEQYF
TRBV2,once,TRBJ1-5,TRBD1,TGTGCCAGCAGTGCGGGACAGGTCATGAATCAGCCCCAGCATTTT,CASSAGQVMNQPQHF
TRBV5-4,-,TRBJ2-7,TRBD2,TGTGCCAGCAGCACGCCCTACGATCCTCTAGCGGGGGGGCCCATCGAGCAGTACTTC,CASSTPYDPLAGGPIEQYF
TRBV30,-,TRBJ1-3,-,TGTGCCTGCCCACAGGGTTCTGGAAACACCATATATTTT,CACPQGSGNTIYF
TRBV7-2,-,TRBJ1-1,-,TGTGCCAGCAGCTTTGATGGGGTCTCCGAAGCTTTCTTT,CASSFDGVSEAFF
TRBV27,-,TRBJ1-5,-,TGTGCCAGCAGTCCTAGTCCCGGTGGCAATCAGCCCCAGCATTTT,CASSPSPGGNQPQHF
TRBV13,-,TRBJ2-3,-,TGTGCCAGCAGCCCGAGGGACCTCCGCACTTATACGCAGTATTTT,CASSPRDLRTYTQYF
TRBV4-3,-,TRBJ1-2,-,TGCGCCAGCAGCCAAGATCTACAGGAGAACTATGGCTACACCTTC,CASSQDLQENYGYTF
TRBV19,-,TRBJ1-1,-,TGTGCCAGTAGTGCCAGCATCTATTACCGGCCTGAAGCTTTCTTT,CASSASIYYRPEAFF
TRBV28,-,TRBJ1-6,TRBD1,TGTGCCAGCACCTCTTACCCCACAGGGGGCGATTCACCCCTCCACTTT,CASTSYPTGGDSPLHF
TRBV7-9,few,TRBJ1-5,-,TGTGCCAGCAGCGCTTCGAAGGATCAGCCCCAGCATTTT,CASSASKDQPQHF
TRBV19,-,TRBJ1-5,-,TGTGCCAGTAGTGTTAGTCGTCAGCCCCAGCATTTT,CASSVSRQPQHF
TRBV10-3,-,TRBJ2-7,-,TGTGCCACTCTCGAAGTGAGAGGTGCAGAGGGCCTGAGGTTC,CATLEVRGAEGLRF
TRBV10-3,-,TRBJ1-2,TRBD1,TGTGCCAACAGACCCCAGACAGGGAACTATGGCTACACCTTC,CANRPQTGNYGYTF
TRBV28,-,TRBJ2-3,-,TGTGCCAGCAGTTTCAGGAGCAACCTAGTCCCTCTCACAGATACGCAGTATTTT,CASSFRSNLVPLTDTQYF
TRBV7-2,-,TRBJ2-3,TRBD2,TGTGCCAGCAGCTCGAGGACTAGCGGGGGGGCGGATACGCAGTATTTT,CASSSRTSGGADTQYF
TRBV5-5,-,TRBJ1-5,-,TGTGCCAGCAGCTGGGGGTTGACCAATCAGCCCCAGCATTTT,CASSWGLTNQPQHF
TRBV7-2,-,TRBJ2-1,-,TGTGCCAGCAGCTTAATTGGAGTCGCGGGGGAGCAGTTCTTC,CASSLIGVAGEQFF
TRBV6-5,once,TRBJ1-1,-,TGTGCCAGCAGTTACGGGGGACACACTGAAGCTTTCTTT,CASSYGGHTEAFF
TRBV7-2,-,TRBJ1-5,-,TGTGCCAGCAGCGACCCTAATCAGCCCCAGCATTTT,CASSDPNQPQHF
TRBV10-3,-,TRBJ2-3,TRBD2,TGTGCCATCAAGGAACTAGCGTCCACAGATACGCAGTATTTT,CAIKELASTDTQYF
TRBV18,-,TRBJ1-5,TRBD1,TGTGCCAGCTCACCCGGGACAGGGATCCGCAATCAGCCCCAGCATTTT,CASSPGTGIRNQPQHF
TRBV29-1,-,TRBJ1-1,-,TGCAGCGTTGCGAGGGGCTCTGAAGCTTTCTTT,CSVARGSEAFF
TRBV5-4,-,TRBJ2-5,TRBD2,TGTGCCAGCAGCTTGGCTATGCGGGGGTCCCAAGAGACCCAGTACTTC,CASSLAMRGSQETQYF
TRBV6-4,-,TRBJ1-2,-,TGTGCCAGCAGTGATAACGGACAGTATGGCTACACCTTC,CASSDNGQYGYTF
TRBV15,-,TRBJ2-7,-,TGTGCCACCAGCTCCCACGGGCGAAAAGCCTCCTACGAGCAGTACTTC,CATSSHGRKASYEQYF
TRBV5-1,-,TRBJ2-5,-,TGCGCCAGCAGCTTGGAGCCCTTCGTAGTGGCCTCGCAAGAGACCCAGTACTTC,CASSLEPFVVASQETQYF
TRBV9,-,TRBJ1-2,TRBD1,TGTGCCAGCAGCGTGGGACAGGGATTTGGCTACACCTTC,CASSVGQGFGYTF
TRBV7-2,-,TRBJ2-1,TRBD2,TGTGCCAGCAGCTTAGCGCGGGAGGGGGGAAGCTCCTACAATGAGCAGTTCTTC,CASSLAREGGSSYNEQFF
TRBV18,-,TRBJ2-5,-,TGTGCCAGCTCACCGGGGGGCACGGGGTCCCAAGAGACCCAGTACTTC,CASSPGGTGSQETQYF
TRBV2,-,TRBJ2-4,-,TGTGCCAGCAGTGGTAGAGGCCCGGCCAAAAACATTCAGTACTTC,CASSGRGPAKNIQYF
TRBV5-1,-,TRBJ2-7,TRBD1,TGCGCCAGCAGCCCGACAGGGGCACACAACTACGAGCAGTACTTC,CASSPTGAHNYEQYF
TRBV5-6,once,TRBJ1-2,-,TGTGCCAGCAGCTTGGGTGGCTATGGCTACACCTTC,CASSLGGYGYTF
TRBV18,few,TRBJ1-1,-,TGTGCCAGCTCACCGAGGGGCAGTGCTGGGGGCACTGAAGCTTTCTTT,CASSPRGSAGGTEAFF
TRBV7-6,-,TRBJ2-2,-,TGTGCCAGCAGAATGACAGATAACACCGGGGAGCTGTTTTTT,CASRMTDNTGELFF
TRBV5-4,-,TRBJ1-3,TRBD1,TGTGCCAGCAGCTTAAAACAGGGGCCAACAGGAAACACCATATATTTT,CASSLKQGPTGNTIYF
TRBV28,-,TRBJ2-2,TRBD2,TGTGCCAGCAGTGCTCCCGGGACTAGCGGGGGGCCCTCGAACACCGGGGAGCTGTTTTTT,CASSAPGTSGGPSNTGELFF
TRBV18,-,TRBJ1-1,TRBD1,TGTGCCAGCTCACCAGGGACAGGGGGCGTAGGAACTGAAGCTTTCTTT,CASSPGTGGVGTEAFF
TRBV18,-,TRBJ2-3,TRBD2,TGTGCCAGCTCACGGACTAGCGGAAGCACAGATACGCAGTATTTT,CASSRTSGSTDTQYF
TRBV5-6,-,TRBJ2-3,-,TGTGCCAGCAGCACCGGGACCCTAGGGCAGTATTTT,CASSTGTLGQYF
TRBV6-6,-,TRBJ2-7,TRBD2,TGTGCCAGCAGTTACTTTTCGGGAGGATACTACGAGCAGTACTTC,CASSYFSGGYYEQYF
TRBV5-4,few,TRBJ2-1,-,TGTGCCAGCAGCCGGCAGGGGGGAATCTACAATGAGCAGTTCTTC,CASSRQGGIYNEQFF
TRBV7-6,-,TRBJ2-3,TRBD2,TGTGCCAGCAGCTTGCGGCTAGCGGGGGGGACAGATACGCAGTATTTT,CASSLRLAGGTDTQYF
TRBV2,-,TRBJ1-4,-,TGTGCCAGCAGTGTGTCAGCGGCTAATGAAAAACTGTTTTTT,CASSVSAANEKLFF
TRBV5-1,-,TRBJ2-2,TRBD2,TGCGCCAGCAGCAGGACTAGCGGGGGGAGCACCGGGGAGCTGTTTTTT,CASSRTSGGSTGELFF
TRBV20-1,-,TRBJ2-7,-,TGCAGTGCTAGAGTCCTCTACGAGCAGTACTTC,CSARVLYEQYF
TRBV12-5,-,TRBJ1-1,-,TGTGCTAGTGGTTTGGAGTTTGGCAGAACTGAAGCTTTCTTT,CASGLEFGRTEAFF
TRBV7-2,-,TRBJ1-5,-,TGTGCCAGCAGCTTAGATCTGGGGAATCAGCCCCAGCATTTT,CASSLDLGNQPQHF
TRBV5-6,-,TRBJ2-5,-,TGTGCCAGCAGCTTTCCCACTTGGGAGCCAGAGACCCAGTACTTC,CASSFPTWEPETQYF
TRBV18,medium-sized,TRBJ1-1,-,TGTGCCAGCTCAGCTCTCCAGCAGAACACTGAAGCTTTCTTT,CASSALQQNTEAFF
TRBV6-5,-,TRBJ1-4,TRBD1,TGTGCCAGCAAACCCGCGGGACAGGAAAAACTGTTTTTT,CASKPAGQEKLFF
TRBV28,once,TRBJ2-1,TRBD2,TGTGCCAGCAGTTCATGGCGGGGGACCATGAGCTCCTACAATGAGCAGTTCTTC,CASSSWRGTMSSYNEQFF
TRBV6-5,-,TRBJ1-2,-,TGTGCCAGCAGTTACAGTGTCCGCTATGGCTACACCTTC,CASSYSVRYGYTF
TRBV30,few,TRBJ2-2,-,TGTGCCTGGAGCCCTACCCCACCTCGAGGGACCGGGGAGCTGTTTTTT,CAWSPTPPRGTGELFF
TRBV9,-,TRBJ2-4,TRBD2,TGTGCCAGCAGCCCAGAGGGACTAGCGGGGAATCTAGCCAAAAACATTCAGTACTTC,CASSPEGLAGNLAKNIQYF
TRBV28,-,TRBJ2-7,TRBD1,TGTGCCAGCAACAAGCCGGGACAGGGGGTTTACGAGCAGTACTTC,CASNKPGQGVYEQYF
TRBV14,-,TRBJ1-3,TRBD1,TGTGCCAGCAGCCCCCACGGACAGGGACTAACCGCTGGAAACACCATATATTTT,CASSPHGQGLTAGNTIYF
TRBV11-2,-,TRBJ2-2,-,TGTGCCAGCAGCTTAGGTAGAGGAATTAACACCGGGGAGCTGTTTTTT,CASSLGRGINTGELFF
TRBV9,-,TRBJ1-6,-,TGTGCCAGCAGCGTATCAACAGATCCACCCCTCCACTTT,CASSVSTDPPLHF